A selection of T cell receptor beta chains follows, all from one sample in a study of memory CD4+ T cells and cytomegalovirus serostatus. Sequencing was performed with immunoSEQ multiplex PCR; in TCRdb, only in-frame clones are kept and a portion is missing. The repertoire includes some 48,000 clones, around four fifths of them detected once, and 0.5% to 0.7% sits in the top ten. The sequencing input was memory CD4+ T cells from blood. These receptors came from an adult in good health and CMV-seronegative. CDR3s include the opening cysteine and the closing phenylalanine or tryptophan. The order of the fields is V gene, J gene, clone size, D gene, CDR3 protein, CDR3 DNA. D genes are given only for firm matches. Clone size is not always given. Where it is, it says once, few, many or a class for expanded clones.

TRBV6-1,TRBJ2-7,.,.,CASSVGFKAEQYF,TGTGCCAGCAGTGTAGGGTTTAAGGCCGAGCAGTACTTC
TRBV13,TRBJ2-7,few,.,CASSSSLRGSSPYEQYF,TGTGCCAGCAGCTCATCCCTCCGGGGGTCCAGTCCCTACGAGCAGTACTTC
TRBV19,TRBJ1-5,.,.,CASSMGAWGAGQPQHF,TGTGCCAGTAGTATGGGAGCTTGGGGGGCAGGGCAGCCCCAGCATTTT
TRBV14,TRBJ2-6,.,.,CASSQVVLSGANVLTF,TGTGCCAGCAGCCAAGTTGTGCTCTCTGGGGCCAACGTCCTGACTTTC
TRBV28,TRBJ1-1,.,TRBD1,CASSLFVGQGVAAFF,TGTGCCAGCAGTTTGTTTGTGGGACAGGGGGTAGCAGCTTTCTTT
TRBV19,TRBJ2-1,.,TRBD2,CASSRTSVNNEQFF,TGTGCCAGTAGTCGAACTAGCGTAAACAATGAGCAGTTCTTC
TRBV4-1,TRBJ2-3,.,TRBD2,CASSPTSGGVGTDTQYF,TGCGCCAGCAGCCCGACTTCGGGGGGAGTCGGCACAGATACGCAGTATTTT
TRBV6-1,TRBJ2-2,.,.,CASTGGLNTGELFF,TGTGCCAGCACCGGAGGGTTGAACACCGGGGAGCTGTTTTTT
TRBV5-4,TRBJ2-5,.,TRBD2,CASSLTSGRETQYF,TGTGCCAGCAGCTTGACTAGCGGGAGAGAGACCCAGTACTTC
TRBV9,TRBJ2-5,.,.,CASSPQGTETQYF,TGTGCCAGCAGCCCACAGGGTACGGAGACCCAGTACTTC
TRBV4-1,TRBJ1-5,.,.,CASSLNTGLTPGPQHF,TGCGCCAGCAGCCTAAATACGGGACTGACTCCGGGGCCCCAGCATTTT
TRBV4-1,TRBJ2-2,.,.,CASSLTGELFF,TGCGCCAGCAGTCTGACCGGGGAGCTGTTTTTT
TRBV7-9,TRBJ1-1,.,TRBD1,CASSLTGQLNTEAFF,TGTGCCAGCAGCCTCACGGGACAGTTGAACACTGAAGCTTTCTTT
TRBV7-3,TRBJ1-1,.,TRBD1,CASSVEQGGNTEAFF,TGTGCCAGCAGCGTGGAACAGGGGGGGAACACTGAAGCTTTCTTT
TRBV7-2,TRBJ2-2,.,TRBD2,CASSAGLAGLNTGELFF,TGTGCCAGCAGCGCCGGACTAGCGGGGCTGAACACCGGGGAGCTGTTTTTT
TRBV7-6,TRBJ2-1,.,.,CASSPQGPVYNEQFF,TGTGCCAGCAGCCCGCAAGGCCCCGTTTACAATGAGCAGTTCTTC